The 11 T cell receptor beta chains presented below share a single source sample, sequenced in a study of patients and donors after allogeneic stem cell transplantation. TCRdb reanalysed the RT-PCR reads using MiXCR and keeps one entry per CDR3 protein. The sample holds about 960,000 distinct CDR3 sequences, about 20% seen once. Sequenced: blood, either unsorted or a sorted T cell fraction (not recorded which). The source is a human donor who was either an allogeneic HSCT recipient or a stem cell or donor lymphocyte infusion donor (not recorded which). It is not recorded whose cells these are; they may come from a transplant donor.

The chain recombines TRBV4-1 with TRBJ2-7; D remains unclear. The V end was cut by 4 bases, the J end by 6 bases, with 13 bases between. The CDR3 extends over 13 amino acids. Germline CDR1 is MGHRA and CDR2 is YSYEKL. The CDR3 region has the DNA TGCGCCAGCAGCCCCCCCCTAGGTACCGAGCAGTACTTC. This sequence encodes CASSPPLGTEQYF.

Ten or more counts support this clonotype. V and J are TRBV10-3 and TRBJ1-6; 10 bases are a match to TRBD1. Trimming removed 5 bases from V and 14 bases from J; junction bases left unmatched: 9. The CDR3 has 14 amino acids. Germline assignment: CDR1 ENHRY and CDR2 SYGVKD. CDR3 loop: CAISTIGTGDTLHF. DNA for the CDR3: TGTGCCATCAGTACGATCGGGACAGGGGATACCCTCCACTTT.

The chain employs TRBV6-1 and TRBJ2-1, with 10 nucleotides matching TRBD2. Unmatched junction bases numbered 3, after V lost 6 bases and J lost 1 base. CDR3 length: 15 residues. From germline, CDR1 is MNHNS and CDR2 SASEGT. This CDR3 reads CASSKGLASYNEQFF. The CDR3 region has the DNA TGTGCCAGCAGCAAGGGACTAGCGTCCTACAATGAGCAGTTCTTC.

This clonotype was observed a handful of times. CDR3 DNA sequence: TGCGCCAGCAGCCAAGGAAGGGATGAGCAGTACTTC. As protein: CASSQGRDEQYF. The chain combines TRBV4-1 with TRBJ2-7; no clear D. In germline, CDR1 is MGHRA, CDR2 YSYEKL. The CDR3 spans 12 residues. The V end was cut by 1 base, the J end by 7 bases, with 8 bases between.

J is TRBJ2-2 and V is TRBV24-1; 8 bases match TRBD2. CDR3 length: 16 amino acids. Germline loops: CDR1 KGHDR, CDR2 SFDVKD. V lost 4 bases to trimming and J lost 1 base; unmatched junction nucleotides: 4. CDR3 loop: CATSESSGGNTGELFF. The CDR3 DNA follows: TGTGCCACCAGTGAATCCAGCGGGGGGAACACCGGGGAGCTGTTTTTT.

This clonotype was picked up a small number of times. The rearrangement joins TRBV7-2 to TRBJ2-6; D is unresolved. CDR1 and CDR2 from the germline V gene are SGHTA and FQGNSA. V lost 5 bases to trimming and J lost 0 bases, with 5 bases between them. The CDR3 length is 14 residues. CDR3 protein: CASSMNSGANVLTF. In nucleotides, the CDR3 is TGTGCCAGCAGCATGAACTCTGGGGCCAACGTCCTGACTTTC.

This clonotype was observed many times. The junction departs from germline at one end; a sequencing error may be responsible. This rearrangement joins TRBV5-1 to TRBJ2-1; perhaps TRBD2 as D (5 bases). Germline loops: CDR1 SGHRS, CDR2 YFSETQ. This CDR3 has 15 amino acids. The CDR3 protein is CASSLARSSYNEQFF. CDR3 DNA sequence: TGTGCCAGCAGTTTAGCGCGTAGCTCCTACAATGAGCAGTTCTTC.

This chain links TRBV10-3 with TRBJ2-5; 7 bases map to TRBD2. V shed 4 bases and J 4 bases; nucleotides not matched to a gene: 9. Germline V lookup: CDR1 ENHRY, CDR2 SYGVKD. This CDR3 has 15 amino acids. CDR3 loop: CAISGGGSFGETQYF. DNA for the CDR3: TGTGCCATCAGTGGGGGCGGGAGTTTTGGAGAGACCCAGTACTTC.

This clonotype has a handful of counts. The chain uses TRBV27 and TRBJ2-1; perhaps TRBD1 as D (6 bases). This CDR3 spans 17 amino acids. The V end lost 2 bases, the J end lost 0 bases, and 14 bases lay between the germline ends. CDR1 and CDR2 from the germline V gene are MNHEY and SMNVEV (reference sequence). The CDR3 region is CASSLTWQGSSYNEQFF. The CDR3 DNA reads TGTGCCAGCAGTTTAACTTGGCAGGGGAGCTCCTACAATGAGCAGTTCTTC.

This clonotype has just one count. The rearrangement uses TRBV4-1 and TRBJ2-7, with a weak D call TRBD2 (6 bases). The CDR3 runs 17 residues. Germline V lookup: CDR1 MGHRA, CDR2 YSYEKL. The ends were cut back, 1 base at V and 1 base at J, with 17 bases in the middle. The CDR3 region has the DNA TGCGCCAGCAGCCAAGTTACGGGGACTGGGGGATCCTACGAGCAGTACTTC. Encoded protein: CASSQVTGTGGSYEQYF.

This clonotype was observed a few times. The CDR3 DNA reads TGCGCCAGCAGCCAAGAAGGTGAAGGTAACACTGAAGCTTTCTTT. Amino acids: CASSQEGEGNTEAFF. The chain is built from TRBV4-3 and TRBJ1-1, with unresolved D. The V gene's germline CDR1 is LGHNA and CDR2 YSLEER. The CDR3 extends over 15 amino acids. The V gene lost 0 bases and the J gene lost 2 bases, with 10 bases spanning the gap.